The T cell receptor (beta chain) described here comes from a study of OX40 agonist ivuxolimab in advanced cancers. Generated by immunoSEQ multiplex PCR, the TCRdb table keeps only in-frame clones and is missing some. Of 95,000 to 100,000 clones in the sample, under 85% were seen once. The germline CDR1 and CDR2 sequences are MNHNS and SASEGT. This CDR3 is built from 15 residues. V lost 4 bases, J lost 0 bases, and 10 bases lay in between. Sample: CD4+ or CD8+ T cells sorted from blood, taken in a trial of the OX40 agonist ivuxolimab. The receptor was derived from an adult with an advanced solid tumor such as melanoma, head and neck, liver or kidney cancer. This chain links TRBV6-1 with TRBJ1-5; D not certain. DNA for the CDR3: TGTGCCAGCAGTGTCATGACTTATAGCAATCAGCCCCAGCATTTT. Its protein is CASSVMTYSNQPQHF.